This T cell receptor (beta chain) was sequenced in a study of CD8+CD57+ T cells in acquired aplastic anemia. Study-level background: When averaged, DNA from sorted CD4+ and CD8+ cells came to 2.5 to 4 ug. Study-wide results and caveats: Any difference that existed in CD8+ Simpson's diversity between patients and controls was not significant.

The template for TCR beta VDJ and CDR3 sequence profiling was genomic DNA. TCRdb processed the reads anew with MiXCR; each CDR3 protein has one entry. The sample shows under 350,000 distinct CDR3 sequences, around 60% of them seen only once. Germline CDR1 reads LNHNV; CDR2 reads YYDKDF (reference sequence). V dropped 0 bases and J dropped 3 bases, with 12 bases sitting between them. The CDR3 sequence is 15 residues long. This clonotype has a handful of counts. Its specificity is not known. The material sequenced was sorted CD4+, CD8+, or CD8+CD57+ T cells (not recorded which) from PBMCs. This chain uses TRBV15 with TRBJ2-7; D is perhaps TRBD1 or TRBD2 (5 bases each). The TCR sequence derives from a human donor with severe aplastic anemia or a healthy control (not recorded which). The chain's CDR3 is CATSRDPGRSYEQYF. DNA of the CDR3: TGTGCCACCAGCAGAGATCCGGGGCGAAGCTACGAGCAGTACTTC. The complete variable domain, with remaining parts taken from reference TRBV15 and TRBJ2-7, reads DAMVIQNPRYQVTQFGKPVTLSCSQTLNHNVMYWYQQKSSQAPKLLFHYYDKDFNNEADTPDNFQSRRPNTSFCFLDIRSPGLGDTAMYLCATSRDPGRSYEQYFGPGTRLTVT.